This is a list of T cell receptor beta chains from one sample in a study of blood T cell repertoires in COVID-19. Some clones are missing from TCRdb's copy, which holds only in-frame ones; the method was immunoSEQ multiplex PCR. The sample has some 150,000 clones; 80% to 90% are singletons. The sequenced sample was peripheral blood. These receptors all come from a woman in her sixties with COVID-19, enrolled during active disease. Both conserved end residues are part of each CDR3. The D gene is left open where the match is weak. Some rows have no size entry. The others give once, few or many, or a class for an expanded clone.

abundance: -
j_gene: TRBJ2-2
d_gene: -
v_gene: TRBV7-9
CDR3aa: CASSPKTPGELFF
CDR3nt: TGTGCCAGCAGCCCCAAGACACCCGGGGAGCTGTTTTTT

abundance: -
j_gene: TRBJ1-1
d_gene: -
v_gene: TRBV19
CDR3aa: CASSRRTEAFF
CDR3nt: TGTGCCAGTAGTAGGAGAACTGAAGCTTTCTTT

abundance: -
j_gene: TRBJ2-7
d_gene: -
v_gene: TRBV10-3
CDR3aa: CAISEKAGVYEQYF
CDR3nt: TGTGCCATCAGTGAGAAAGCGGGCGTTTACGAGCAGTACTTC

abundance: -
j_gene: TRBJ2-1
d_gene: TRBD2
v_gene: TRBV5-1
CDR3aa: CASSWTSGGNEQFF
CDR3nt: TGCGCCAGCAGCTGGACTAGCGGGGGGAATGAGCAGTTCTTC

abundance: -
j_gene: TRBJ2-3
d_gene: -
v_gene: TRBV6-1
CDR3aa: CASSEALGSAGSDTQYF
CDR3nt: TGTGCCAGCAGTGAAGCGCTGGGTTCGGCGGGGTCAGATACGCAGTATTTT

abundance: few
j_gene: TRBJ2-7
d_gene: TRBD2
v_gene: TRBV6-2/TRBV6-3
CDR3aa: CASSRTSGGAAEQYF
CDR3nt: TGTGCCAGCAGCCGGACTAGCGGGGGGGCCGCCGAGCAGTACTTC

abundance: -
j_gene: TRBJ1-6
d_gene: -
v_gene: TRBV18
CDR3aa: CASSPRETIDNSPLHF
CDR3nt: TGTGCCAGCTCACCACGAGAGACAATCGATAATTCACCCCTCCACTTT

abundance: once
j_gene: TRBJ1-2
d_gene: TRBD1
v_gene: TRBV15
CDR3aa: CATSRPTGGKGYGYTF
CDR3nt: TGTGCCACCAGCAGACCGACAGGGGGAAAAGGCTATGGCTACACCTTC

abundance: once
j_gene: TRBJ1-6
d_gene: -
v_gene: TRBV6-1
CDR3aa: CASSEANSYNSPLHF
CDR3nt: TGTGCCAGCAGTGAAGCGAATAGTTATAATTCACCCCTCCACTTT

abundance: -
j_gene: TRBJ2-3
d_gene: TRBD1
v_gene: TRBV5-1
CDR3aa: CASSLGQGVGTDTQYF
CDR3nt: TGCGCCAGCAGCCTGGGACAGGGGGTAGGCACAGATACGCAGTATTTT

abundance: -
j_gene: TRBJ2-3
d_gene: TRBD2
v_gene: TRBV29-1
CDR3aa: CSVGAGGASDTQYF
CDR3nt: TGCAGCGTTGGAGCGGGGGGCGCGTCGGATACGCAGTATTTT

abundance: -
j_gene: TRBJ2-7
d_gene: TRBD2
v_gene: TRBV10-3
CDR3aa: CAISGDSGGPSYEQYF
CDR3nt: TGTGCCATCAGTGGAGATAGCGGGGGGCCATCCTACGAGCAGTACTTC

abundance: -
j_gene: TRBJ2-5
d_gene: -
v_gene: TRBV27
CDR3aa: CASSSIANGETQYF
CDR3nt: TGTGCCAGCAGCTCCATAGCGAACGGGGAGACCCAGTACTTC

abundance: -
j_gene: TRBJ2-7
d_gene: TRBD2
v_gene: TRBV7-9
CDR3aa: CASSLVSGGYEQYF
CDR3nt: TGTGCCAGCAGCTTAGTAAGCGGGGGCTACGAGCAGTACTTC